Here is one T cell receptor beta chain with its context. The target of this receptor is not known. No base quality information exists; no much larger clone differs at one position. The collaborating institutions used their own protocols to collect whole blood in K2EDTA tubes. For TCRbeta analysis, collaborators shipped samples in one of three forms: frozen whole blood, isolated PBMCs, or DNA extracted from either of those sample types. CDR1 and CDR2, per the germline V gene (reference sequence), are LNHDA and SQIVND. Trimming takes 6 bases off V and 6 bases off J; junction bases not matched to a gene: 12. Including the terminal cysteine and phenylalanine, the CDR3 comprises 16 residues. Of the read, only the CDR3 DNA is kept; its 48 bases are in frame from base 1. The record originates from a study of blood T cell repertoires in COVID-19 (dated by TCRdb to the early 2020s). Study-wide context: The collaborator samples originated in the United States, Italy and Spain and spanned the acute and convalescent phases of COVID-19. The dataset comprised deeply sampled blood TCRbeta repertoires from subjects exposed to, actively infected with, or recovered from COVID-19. The samples were drawn from two sources: the first 160 participants of the ongoing ImmuneRACE study, and 1,000 to 1,500 subjects contributed by 6 global collaborators. The material from the prospective study consisted of cDNA or gDNA derived from T cells, B-cell-depleted T cells, or PBMCs. Sample metadata almost always included a de-identified subject ID, COVID-19 status, age in years and sex. Where HLA class I and class II types were available, the types were taken from metadata supplied by the sample provider, not from assay-based typing. The repertoires were made available in a free public database intended to serve as a resource for research on the immune response to SARS-CoV-2. Here is what the overall study found, with its caveats: The amount of clinical and demographic metadata varied by source and participant and was provided uncurated.

The immunoSEQ Assay, a bias-controlled multiplex PCR, was used to amplify TCRbeta CDR3 regions from genomic DNA. In the original analysis: The number of nucleated cells in each sample was estimated from the amplification of reference gene primers within the assay. To quantify the absolute abundance of each unique TCRbeta CDR3 rearrangement, sequence reads were collapsed and filtered. For each sample, productive Simpson clonality was calculated by taking the square root of Simpson's diversity index across productive rearrangements. Sourced from immuneACCESS, this table was stored by TCRdb with only in-frame sequences that have V and J called. A share of the clones is absent; for the studies checked, an unresolved V gene accounts for under half, and the remainder has no known explanation. The DNA was the basis for D and trimming; V, J and clone size are from that table. Recorded for this sample are over 90,000 clones; 88% of them occurred a single time. The ten largest clonotypes hold 3.5% of the sample.

The rearrangement combines TRBV19 with TRBJ2-2; 8 central bases correspond to TRBD2. The TCR was taken from a human donor in a cohort sampled during active COVID-19. Material for sequencing was peripheral blood. The nucleotide sequence reads as follows: TGTGCCAGTAGGCCCCGCGGGGGGCAACTCGCCGGGGAGCTGTTTTTT. Its protein product is CASRPRGGQLAGELFF. When the CDR3 is completed using the reference TRBV19 and TRBJ2-2 genes on either side, the full variable domain is DGGITQSPKYLFRKEGQNVTLSCEQNLNHDAMYWYRQDPGQGLRLIYYSQIVNDFQKGDIAEGYSVSREKKESFPLTVTSAQKNPTAFYLCASRPRGGQLAGELFFGEGSRLTVL.